One sample yielded the 23 T cell receptor beta chains listed below, sequenced in a study of graft-versus-host responses after intestinal transplantation. Processing was applied to graft tissue in order to liberate intraepithelial and lamina propria lymphocytes. Measured with immunoSEQ multiplex PCR; TCRdb has only the in-frame clones, and not every one. The repertoire consists of under 9,500 clones, with roughly 70% occurring once and the leading ten covering about 32%. The sequences come from ileum tissue, collected nearly 500 days after intestinal transplant. These receptors all come from a human patient who received an intestinal transplant, so some T cells may come from the graft donor.

This chain joins TRBV28 and TRBJ2-1, with TRBD1 matching over 7 bases. Germline CDR1 reads MDHEN; CDR2 reads SYDVKM. V trimming: 6 bases; J trimming: 15 bases; junction bases outside the gene matches: 14. There are 13 residues in the CDR3. CDR3 in amino acids: CASSSGQLSSRFF. DNA for the CDR3: TGTGCCAGCAGCTCGGGACAGTTATCATCTCGGTTCTTC.

The chain carries TRBV5-1 and TRBJ2-7; tentative D call: TRBD2 (6 bases). The CDR3 consists of 16 residues. Germline loops: CDR1 SGHRS, CDR2 YFSETQ. The germline V and J ends were trimmed by 0 bases and 6 bases, with 19 bases remaining between them. The CDR3 sequence: CASSLATGNSGGEQYF. As DNA, the CDR3 is TGCGCCAGCAGCTTGGCAACGGGGAATAGCGGCGGCGAGCAGTACTTC.

CDR3 sequence (DNA): TGTGCCAGCAGCGTAGAGGGGGACGCATCCTACGAGCAGTACTTC. Protein sequence: CASSVEGDASYEQYF. The rearrangement uses TRBV9 and TRBJ2-7; a possible D gene is TRBD1 (6 bases). The CDR3 sequence is 15 residues long. V lost 0 bases, J lost 1 base, and 11 bases lay in between. Germline CDR1 reads SGDLS; CDR2 reads YYNGEE.

The rearrangement uses TRBV5-1 and TRBJ2-1; weak D call: TRBD2 (6 bases). Per the germline V gene, CDR1 is SGHRS and CDR2 is YFSETQ. This CDR3 has 14 residues. V was clipped by 2 bases and J by 3 bases, with 9 bases between them. In nucleotides, the CDR3 is TGCGCCAGCAGCTTAACGGGAGTCTACAATGAGCAGTTCTTC. Translation: CASSLTGVYNEQFF.

This clone was picked up a small number of times. The V gene is TRBV7-3, the J gene TRBJ2-2; D remains ambiguous. The CDR3 is made up of 18 amino acids. Trimming took off 2 bases at V and 3 bases at J, with 19 bases between the two ends. CDR1 is SGHTA and CDR2 is FQGTGA in the germline V gene. The CDR3 DNA reads as TGTGCCAGCAGCTTATCGATTGATGTGGGCTTTCACACCGGGGAGCTGTTTTTT. This encodes CASSLSIDVGFHTGELFF.

The chain carries TRBV2 and TRBJ1-2; D is undetermined. This CDR3 has 11 amino acids. In germline, CDR1 is SNHLY, CDR2 FYNNEI. The V end was cut by 6 bases, the J end by 4 bases, with 6 bases between. DNA of the CDR3: TGTGCCAGCAGGTTCTCCTATGGCTACACCTTC. As protein: CASRFSYGYTF.

A single count supports this clone. The chain couples TRBV2 to TRBJ2-4, with D possibly being TRBD1 or TRBD2 (5 bases each). CDR3 length: 14 amino acids. V lost 1 base, J lost 3 bases, and 7 bases lay in between. Germline-derived CDR1 and CDR2 are SNHLY and FYNNEI. The CDR3: CASSEGGGKNIQYF. DNA for the CDR3: TGTGCCAGCAGTGAAGGTGGGGGCAAAAACATTCAGTACTTC.

This clone appeared once. The CDR3 DNA reads TGTGCCAGCAGCTTGGGACTAGCGGGAGGTATCGGGGAGCTGTTTTTT. Protein product: CASSLGLAGGIGELFF. The V call is TRBV5-6, the J call TRBJ2-2, with TRBD2 matching over 13 bases. This CDR3 is built from 16 residues. V dropped 0 bases and J dropped 7; count of bases not matched to a gene: 3. Germline V CDR1 and CDR2: SGHDT, YYEEEE.

This clone was found a few times. The J gene is TRBJ1-3, the V gene TRBV19; D gene uncertain. V was pared by 3 bases and J by 2 bases, with 11 bases between. The CDR3 runs to 15 residues. Germline lookup yields CDR1 LNHDA and CDR2 SQIVND (reference sequence). The CDR3 DNA sequence: TGTGCCAGTAGTATGAACAGACGGGCTGGAAACACCATATATTTT. It yields the protein CASSMNRRAGNTIYF.

The V gene is TRBV27, the J gene TRBJ2-4; 10 bases agree with TRBD1. Trimming removed 5 bases from V and 0 bases from J; junction bases left unmatched: 10. CDR3 length: 18 amino acids. CDR1 is MNHEY and CDR2 is SMNVEV in the germline V gene (reference sequence). The CDR3 region is CASSGGGQGTLAKNIQYF. CDR3 sequence (DNA): TGTGCCAGCAGTGGGGGGGGACAGGGGACCCTAGCCAAAAACATTCAGTACTTC.

J is TRBJ2-7 and V is TRBV7-3, with TRBD2 identical over 8 bases. The V and J ends lost 0 bases and 3 bases, in that order; junction bases with no gene match: 16. Germline CDR1 reads SGHTA; CDR2 reads FQGTGA. This CDR3 spans 19 amino acids. CDR3 in DNA: TGTGCCAGCAGCTTAACACTCGCGGGGGGCCCTAGGGACTACTACGAGCAGTACTTC. Protein sequence: CASSLTLAGGPRDYYEQYF.

V is TRBV6-5 and J is TRBJ1-6; D is uncertain. Germline V gene sequence: CDR1 MNHEY, CDR2 SVGAGI. The CDR3 spans 14 residues. The ends were cut back, 6 bases at V and 0 bases at J, with 6 bases in the middle. Here the CDR3 reads CASRASSYNSPLHF. CDR3 nucleotides: TGTGCCAGCAGAGCGAGCTCCTATAATTCACCCCTCCACTTT.

J is TRBJ2-7 and V is TRBV9; 7 bases fit TRBD2. V lost 0 bases to trimming and J lost 2 bases; unmatched junction nucleotides: 8. Germline V gives CDR1 SGDLS, CDR2 YYNGEE. The CDR3 is 16 residues long. The CDR3 DNA reads TGTGCCAGCAGCGTAGCTACTGCGGGGGAGACCTACGAGCAGTACTTC. Protein sequence: CASSVATAGETYEQYF.

The V call is TRBV30, the J call TRBJ2-1; TRBD2 matches at 8 bases. CDR3 length: 14 amino acids. Trimming removed 3 bases from V and 5 bases from J; junction bases left unmatched: 6. The germline gives CDR1 GTSNPN, CDR2 SVGIG (reference sequence). The DNA for the CDR3 is TGTGCCTGGAGGACGCGGGAGGTAAACAATGAGCAGTTCTTC. This encodes CAWRTREVNNEQFF.

The V call is TRBV5-8, the J call TRBJ1-1; D possibly corresponds to TRBD1 (5 bases). V lost 4 bases and J 8 bases, leaving 15 bases between the germline ends. Germline values: CDR1 SGHTS, CDR2 YDEGEE. This CDR3 is built from 13 residues. CDR3 loop: CASSRTTGAEAFF. In nucleotides, the CDR3 is TGTGCCAGCAGCCGAACAACCGGGGCCGAAGCTTTCTTT.

This clone has only a few counts. V gene TRBV6-1 combines with J gene TRBJ1-4, with D possibly matching TRBD1 (5 bases). Germline lookup yields CDR1 MNHNS and CDR2 SASEGT. The CDR3 sequence is 15 residues long. Trimming removed 2 bases at V and 7 bases at J, with 14 bases between. CDR3 sequence reads: CASSESGVGREKLFF. The CDR3 DNA sequence: TGTGCCAGCAGTGAATCGGGGGTTGGCCGTGAAAAACTGTTTTTT.

The chain carries TRBV4-2 and TRBJ2-7, with 8 bases lining up with TRBD2. Losses at the gene ends were 5 bases for V and 7 bases for J; bases not matched to a gene: 4. This CDR3 has 12 amino acids. Germline lookup yields CDR1 LGHNA and CDR2 YNFKEQ. The CDR3, as DNA: TGTGCCAGCAGCACGGGGGGGTATGAGCAGTACTTC. This gives the protein CASSTGGYEQYF.

This rearrangement joins TRBV18 to TRBJ1-1; D is unclear. Germline V gene lookup returns CDR1 KGHSH and CDR2 LQKENI. The CDR3 length is 15 residues. The V gene lost 1 base and the J gene lost 1 base, with 10 bases spanning the gap. CDR3 protein: CASSPRRGKNTEAFF. The DNA for the CDR3 is TGTGCCAGCTCACCACGGCGGGGAAAGAACACTGAAGCTTTCTTT.

The chain employs TRBV28 and TRBJ2-7, with D unclear. V lost 7 bases to trimming and J lost 5 bases, with 9 bases between them. Germline values: CDR1 MDHEN, CDR2 SYDVKM. CDR3 length: 11 residues. CDR3 region: CASTGFHEQYF. CDR3 in DNA: TGTGCCAGCACCGGTTTCCACGAGCAGTACTTC.

V and J are TRBV5-5 and TRBJ2-7; 7 nucleotides line up with TRBD1. The length of the CDR3 is 14 residues. The junction had 5 bases not matched to a gene; V was cut back by 4 bases and J by 1 base. Germline V gene sequence: CDR1 SGHKS, CDR2 YYEKEE (reference sequence). CDR3: CASSPRQGSYEQYF. CDR3 nucleotide sequence: TGTGCCAGCAGCCCAAGACAGGGATCCTACGAGCAGTACTTC. Combining the CDR3 with reference TRBV5-5 and TRBJ2-7 gives the whole variable domain DAGVTQSPTHLIKTRGQQVTLRCSPISGHKSVSWYQQVLGQGPQFIFQYYEKEERGRGNFPDRFSARQFPNYSSELNVNALLLGDSALYLCASSPRQGSYEQYFGPGTRLTVT.

This chain uses TRBV4-3 with TRBJ2-4, with TRBD2 identical over 8 bases. V lost 4 bases and J lost 0; bases outside the gene matches: 2. CDR3 length: 15 residues. CDR1 is LGHNA and CDR2 is YSLEER in the germline V gene. In DNA form, the CDR3 reads TGCGCCAGCAGCCTGAGCGGGAGAGCCAAAAACATTCAGTACTTC. This encodes CASSLSGRAKNIQYF.

The rearrangement uses TRBV19 and TRBJ2-1; 13 bases match TRBD2. V lost 2 bases and J lost 3; bases outside the gene matches: 10. This CDR3 contains 19 residues. Looked up from germline, CDR1 is LNHDA and CDR2 is SQIVND (reference sequence). CDR3 amino acids: CASSIKWGLAGILYNEQFF. CDR3 nucleotides: TGTGCCAGTAGTATAAAGTGGGGACTAGCGGGAATACTCTACAATGAGCAGTTCTTC. The variable domain in full, completed from reference TRBV19 and TRBJ2-1, reads DGGITQSPKYLFRKEGQNVTLSCEQNLNHDAMYWYRQDPGQGLRLIYYSQIVNDFQKGDIAEGYSVSREKKESFPLTVTSAQKNPTAFYLCASSIKWGLAGILYNEQFFGPGTRLTVL.

A few counts support this clone. V and J are TRBV19 and TRBJ2-3; 9 nucleotides align to TRBD1. V trimming: 5 bases; J trimming: 2 bases; junction bases outside the gene matches: 5. Germline CDR1 and CDR2: LNHDA and SQIVND (reference sequence). The CDR3 is 15 amino acids. CDR3 sequence reads: CASSSGTGHTDTQYF. The CDR3 DNA sequence: TGTGCCAGTAGTTCCGGGACAGGGCACACAGATACGCAGTATTTT.